The 27 T cell receptor beta chains below all came from one sample that was sequenced in a study of blood T cell repertoires in COVID-19 (TCRdb year 2020). The library was prepared using the immunoSEQ multiplex PCR assay. The source is immuneACCESS, and TCRdb retained only in-frame sequences with V and J called. Part of the clones is not carried over; for the studies checked, unresolved V genes explain less than half of this, and the remainder is unexplained. The table for this sample lists 210,000 or so clones; roughly 90% of them were counted only once. The ten largest make up 3.1% of the sample. Sequencing was done on a sample of PBMCs or T cells enriched from blood (not recorded which). These TCRs come from a woman aged 50 to 65 in a cohort exposed to, infected with or recovered from COVID-19 (not recorded which).

On this clone itself: Other DNA sequences from this sample encode an identical CDR3 as well. V and J are TRBV7-2 and TRBJ2-5; D not certain. This CDR3 is built from 14 residues. V lost 1 base and J lost 1, with 7 bases in between. Per the germline V gene, CDR1 is SGHTA and CDR2 is FQGNSA. The CDR3 sequence: CASSLGHFQETQYF. In DNA form, the CDR3 reads TGTGCCAGCAGCTTAGGACACTTCCAAGAGACCCAGTACTTC. The variable domain in full, with the rest retrieved from reference TRBV7-2 and TRBJ2-5, is GAGVSQSPSNKVTEKGKDVELRCDPISGHTALYWYRQSLGQGLEFLIYFQGNSAPDKSGLPSDRFSAERTGGSVSTLTIQRTQQEDSAVYLCASSLGHFQETQYFGPGTRLLVL.

The genes are TRBV27 and TRBJ1-2, with 7 nucleotides matching TRBD1. Germline loops: CDR1 MNHEY, CDR2 SMNVEV (reference sequence). The CDR3 runs 14 residues. After removal of 1 base from V and 7 bases from J, the junction contained 6 bases not matched to a gene. This CDR3 reads CASSLYQGVGGYTF. The CDR3 coding sequence is TGTGCCAGCAGTTTATACCAGGGGGTCGGTGGCTACACCTTC.

This sequence joins TRBV4-1 and TRBJ1-1, with TRBD1 identical over 7 bases. This CDR3 has 15 amino acids. Trimming cost V 6 bases and J 0 bases; bases outside gene matches: 7. Germline-derived CDR1 and CDR2 are MGHRA and YSYEKL. CDR3 coding DNA: TGCGCCAGCAGTGTTAGACAGGGCTTGAACACTGAAGCTTTCTTT. Translation gives CASSVRQGLNTEAFF.

This clone was counted a single time. The V call is TRBV3-1 (or the pseudogene TRBV3-2), the J call TRBJ1-1; 12 bases are shared with TRBD1. V shed 0 bases and J 7 bases; nucleotides not matched to a gene: 9. There are 17 residues in the CDR3. Germline CDR1 LGHDT, CDR2 YNNKEL (reference sequence). In DNA form, the CDR3 reads TGTGCCAGCAGCCAAGATTCGTGGGACAGGGGGCCGTTTGAAGCTTTCTTT. Amino acid sequence: CASSQDSWDRGPFEAFF.

The chain joins TRBV20-1 to TRBJ2-3; D gene ambiguous. Trimming took off 3 bases at V and 0 bases at J, with 10 bases between the two ends. Germline CDR1 DFQATT, CDR2 SNEGSKA (reference sequence). The CDR3 is made up of 14 amino acids. The CDR3: CSASSPLSTDTQYF. CDR3 DNA: TGCAGTGCTAGTAGTCCGCTAAGCACAGATACGCAGTATTTT.

The rearrangement links TRBV6-2 or TRBV6-3 to TRBJ2-1; 8 nucleotides match TRBD2. From germline, CDR1 is MNHEY and CDR2 SVGEGT. The CDR3 spans 16 residues. The V and J ends lost 2 bases and 10 bases, in that order; junction bases with no gene match: 13. In DNA, the CDR3 is TGTGCCAGCAGTTACATAGTAGCGGGGTGGGTTTGGGAGCAGTTCTTC. Translated: CASSYIVAGWVWEQFF.

V is TRBV4-1 and J is TRBJ2-3; 10 bases fit TRBD2. The CDR3 extends over 15 amino acids. The germline V gene encodes CDR1 MGHRA and CDR2 YSYEKL. The J segment lost 4 bases and the V segment lost 0 bases, leaving 1 base of the junction unmatched. CDR3 DNA sequence: TGCGCCAGCAGCCAAGAAAGCGGGGGGGCAGATACGCAGTATTTT. Translating gives CASSQESGGADTQYF.

As for this clone: The junction departs from germline at one end; a sequencing error may be responsible. This chain connects TRBV7-7 to TRBJ2-3, with 8 bases that match TRBD2. Germline V CDR1 and CDR2: SSHAT, FNYEAQ (reference sequence). The CDR3 sequence is 15 residues long. The DNA of the CDR3 is TGTGCTAGCAGCTTAGGGCTAGCGGGCTCAGATACGCAGTATTTT. Translation: CASSLGLAGSDTQYF.

V usage is TRBV6-5 and J usage is TRBJ2-1; D unclear. Germline CDR1 reads MNHEY; CDR2 reads SVGAGI. Trimming stripped 6 bases from V and 5 bases from J, with 8 bases between. This CDR3 has 12 amino acids. The CDR3 DNA follows: TGTGCCAGCAGAAGCACTAACAATGAGCAGTTCTTC. It translates to CASRSTNNEQFF.

Concerning this clone itself: Germline and junction disagree at one end, which may indicate a read error. The chain couples TRBV7-7 to TRBJ1-6; D possibly corresponds to TRBD1 (6 bases). The CDR3 contains 22 residues. CDR1 is SSHAT and CDR2 is FNYEAQ in the germline V gene (reference sequence). In nucleotides, the CDR3 is TGTGCTAGCAGCGCCTACACCCCCGCCGGCCGGGGACAACCGGGGTTTCCCTCACCCCTCCACTTT. Translating it yields CASSAYTPAGRGQPGFPSPLHF.

The chain combines TRBV12-5 with TRBJ1-5, with D perhaps matching TRBD1 (5 bases). The germline CDR1 and CDR2 sequences are LGHNT and FRNRAP. V was pared by 1 base and J by 0 bases, with 13 bases between. This CDR3 comprises 17 residues. DNA for the CDR3: TGTGCTAGTGGTTTGGCCCCGGACACCTATAGCAATCAGCCCCAGCATTTT. It yields the protein CASGLAPDTYSNQPQHF.

The J gene is TRBJ1-2, the V gene TRBV2; possibly TRBD1 for D (5 bases). From germline, CDR1 is SNHLY and CDR2 FYNNEI. Between the trimmed V and J ends, which lost 2 bases and 6 bases, there was a span of 13 bases. The CDR3 contains 14 residues. The CDR3 loop is CASSELGAWDGYTF. CDR3 coding DNA: TGTGCCAGCAGTGAATTAGGGGCGTGGGATGGCTACACCTTC.

The rearrangement links TRBV18 to TRBJ1-5; 8 positions match TRBD1. Germline-derived CDR1 and CDR2 are KGHSH and LQKENI. Trimming took 3 bases from V and 2 from J; bases not matched to a gene: 15. There are 19 residues in the CDR3. In DNA form, the CDR3 reads TGTGCCAGCTCACCGGTGGGACAGGTTGGGGGTATCCGCAATCAGCCCCAGCATTTT. The encoded protein is CASSPVGQVGGIRNQPQHF.

The rearrangement uses TRBV12-3 or TRBV12-4 and TRBJ1-2, with D possibly TRBD1 on 5 matching bases. V dropped 5 bases and J dropped 3 bases, with 7 bases sitting between them. The CDR3 totals 12 residues. The CDR3: CASSEGDYGYTF. The CDR3 DNA is TGTGCCAGCAGTGAAGGGGACTATGGCTACACCTTC.

CDR3 residues: CSATGNTEAFF. DNA of the CDR3: TGCAGTGCCACAGGGAACACTGAAGCTTTCTTT. V usage is TRBV20-1 and J usage is TRBJ1-1; a possible D gene is TRBD1 (5 bases). V was trimmed by 6 bases and J by 1 base, leaving 6 bases between them. The CDR3 is made up of 11 amino acids. Germline V gene lookup returns CDR1 DFQATT and CDR2 SNEGSKA (reference sequence).

The sample holds one count of this clone. V is TRBV28 and J is TRBJ1-2; 9 bases map to TRBD1. Germline V gives CDR1 MDHEN, CDR2 SYDVKM. This CDR3 has 15 residues. V dropped 6 bases and J dropped 3; count of bases not matched to a gene: 8. The CDR3, as DNA: TGTGCCAGCAGAGGGGGGGGACAGGGAGACTATGGCTACACCTTC. Its protein product is CASRGGGQGDYGYTF.

The chain has TRBV12-3 or TRBV12-4 and TRBJ1-4; D unclear. Trimming pared 3 bases from V and 14 bases from J, leaving 13 bases between. The CDR3 has 12 amino acids. The CDR3 here is CASSFSSGGLFF. DNA for the CDR3: TGTGCCAGCAGTTTTTCGTCAGGAGGCCTGTTTTTT.

The chain is built from TRBV5-1 and TRBJ2-7; 11 nucleotides match TRBD1. With V trimmed by 0 bases and J by 5 bases, 7 bases remained unmatched. The CDR3 has 16 residues. Germline V gene lookup returns CDR1 SGHRS and CDR2 YFSETQ. Here the CDR3 reads CASSLAGQGVRNEQYF. The CDR3 DNA is TGCGCCAGCAGCTTGGCGGGACAGGGGGTAAGGAACGAGCAGTACTTC.

This clone has only one observation. V is TRBV5-5 and J is TRBJ1-5, with D unresolved. This CDR3 spans 14 amino acids. V lost 0 bases and J lost 3, with 7 bases in between. In germline, CDR1 is SGHKS, CDR2 YYEKEE (reference sequence). The CDR3 DNA reads as TGTGCCAGCAGCTTGGGTAGTCACAATCAGCCCCAGCATTTT. This gives the protein CASSLGSHNQPQHF.

The chain is built from TRBV7-9 and TRBJ1-2, with unresolved D. V lost 6 bases to trimming and J lost 1 base, with 9 bases between them. Germline values: CDR1 SEHNR, CDR2 FQNEAQ (reference sequence). The CDR3 extends over 13 amino acids. The CDR3, as DNA: TGTGCCAGCAGACAGTCGGATAACTATGGCTACACCTTC. Translated, it gives CASRQSDNYGYTF.

This clone has a single count. The chain recombines TRBV9 with TRBJ1-4; D may be TRBD1 (6 bases). The V and J ends lost 0 bases and 8 bases respectively, with 17 bases between them. Germline V gives CDR1 SGDLS, CDR2 YYNGEE. CDR3 length equals 16 residues. CDR3 amino acids: CASSVGPQGPGEKLFF. The CDR3 DNA reads TGTGCCAGCAGCGTAGGGCCACAGGGACCAGGGGAAAAACTGTTTTTT.

This clone appeared once. J is TRBJ1-1 and V is TRBV27, with 7 bases fitting TRBD1. V gave up 6 bases and J gave up 4 bases; unmatched junction bases: 5. CDR1 is MNHEY and CDR2 is SMNVEV in the germline V gene (reference sequence). The CDR3 has 13 amino acids. CDR3: CASSTYRGTEAFF. CDR3 DNA sequence: TGTGCCAGCAGCACTTACAGGGGCACTGAAGCTTTCTTT.

This clone was detected a few times. CDR3 bases: TGTGCCTGGAGTGTACACCCGACAGGGGTCAATCAGCCCCAGCATTTT. Its translation is CAWSVHPTGVNQPQHF. The chain uses TRBV30 and TRBJ1-5; 8 bases fit TRBD1. The germline V gene has CDR1 GTSNPN and CDR2 SVGIG (reference sequence). After removal of 0 bases from V and 3 bases from J, the junction contained 7 bases not matched to a gene. The CDR3 extends over 16 amino acids. The whole variable domain, remainder taken from reference TRBV30 and TRBJ1-5, is SQTIHQWPATLVQPVGSPLSLECTVEGTSNPNLYWYRQAAGRGLQLLFYSVGIGQISSEVPQNLSASRPQDRQFILSSKKLLLSDSGFYLCAWSVHPTGVNQPQHFGDGTRLSIL.

The chain combines TRBV5-1 with TRBJ2-7; 7 bases map to TRBD1. The CDR3 consists of 14 residues. Germline-derived CDR1 and CDR2 are SGHRS and YFSETQ. Trimming removed 4 bases from V and 2 bases from J; junction bases left unmatched: 6. CDR3 residues: CASSQTGQAYEQYF. In DNA form, the CDR3 reads TGCGCCAGCAGCCAAACCGGACAGGCCTACGAGCAGTACTTC. Full variable domain (rest looked up from reference TRBV5-1 and TRBJ2-7): KAGVTQTPRYLIKTRGQQVTLSCSPISGHRSVSWYQQTPGQGLQFLFEYFSETQRNKGNFPGRFSGRQFSNSRSEMNVSTLELGDSALYLCASSQTGQAYEQYFGPGTRLTVT.

The V and J genes are TRBV15 and TRBJ1-6, with 7 bases lining up with TRBD1. CDR1 and CDR2 from the germline V gene are LNHNV and YYDKDF (reference sequence). With 5 bases clipped from V and 7 bases from J, the junction kept 2 bases outside the gene matches. The CDR3 runs 13 residues. CDR3 DNA: TGTGCCACCAGCCGGGACAGAAATTCACCCCTCCACTTT. It codes for CATSRDRNSPLHF.

The chain has TRBV7-2 and TRBJ1-1; possible D gene TRBD1, 5 bases. The germline V gene has CDR1 SGHTA and CDR2 FQGNSA. V was pared by 1 base and J by 7 bases, with 7 bases between. This CDR3 has 12 amino acids. The CDR3 nucleotides are TGTGCCAGCAGCTTAGACAGGTTTGAAGCTTTCTTT. This codes for CASSLDRFEAFF. The full variable domain, in which reference TRBV7-2 and TRBJ1-1 provide the parts outside the CDR3, is GAGVSQSPSNKVTEKGKDVELRCDPISGHTALYWYRQSLGQGLEFLIYFQGNSAPDKSGLPSDRFSAERTGGSVSTLTIQRTQQEDSAVYLCASSLDRFEAFFGQGTRLTVV.

V usage is TRBV19 and J usage is TRBJ2-5, with D maybe TRBD2 (6 bases). The V end was cut by 6 bases, the J end by 5 bases, with 10 bases between. Per germline, CDR1 LNHDA and CDR2 SQIVND (reference sequence). This CDR3 spans 12 amino acids. The CDR3 protein is CASSPGGETQYF. The CDR3 DNA is TGTGCCAGTAGCCCCGGGGGTGAGACCCAGTACTTC. Full variable domain (rest looked up from reference TRBV19 and TRBJ2-5): DGGITQSPKYLFRKEGQNVTLSCEQNLNHDAMYWYRQDPGQGLRLIYYSQIVNDFQKGDIAEGYSVSREKKESFPLTVTSAQKNPTAFYLCASSPGGETQYFGPGTRLLVL.